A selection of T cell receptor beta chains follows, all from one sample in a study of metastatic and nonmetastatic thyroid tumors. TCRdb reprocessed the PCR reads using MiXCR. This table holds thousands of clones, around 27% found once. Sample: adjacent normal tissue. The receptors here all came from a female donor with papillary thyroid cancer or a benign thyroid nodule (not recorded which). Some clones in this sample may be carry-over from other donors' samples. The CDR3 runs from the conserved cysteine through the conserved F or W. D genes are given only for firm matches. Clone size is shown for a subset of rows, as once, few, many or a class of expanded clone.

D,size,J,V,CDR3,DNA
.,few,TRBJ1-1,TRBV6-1,CASREPGEGSTEASF,TGTGCCAGCAGGGAGCCAGGGGAAGGTAGCACTGAAGCTTCCTTT
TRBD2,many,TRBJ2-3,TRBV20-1,CSAKGLAARTDTQYF,TGCAGTGCTAAAGGACTAGCGGCCCGCACAGATACGCAGTATTTT
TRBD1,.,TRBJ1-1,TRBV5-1,CASSLEAGGLGTEAFF,TGCGCCAGCAGCTTGGAGGCAGGGGGCCTGGGTACTGAAGCTTTCTTT
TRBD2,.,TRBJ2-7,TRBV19,CASSAQTSGTWEQYF,TGTGCCAGTAGTGCACAAACTAGCGGGACCTGGGAGCAGTACTTC
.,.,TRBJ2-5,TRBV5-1,CASRGYGGGEETQYF,TGCGCCAGCAGGGGCTATGGGGGCGGGGAAGAGACCCAGTACTTC
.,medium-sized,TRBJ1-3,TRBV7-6,CASSLGDGSSGNTIYF,TGTGCCAGCAGCTTAGGCGACGGCAGCTCTGGAAACACCATATATTTT
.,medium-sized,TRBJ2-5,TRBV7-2,CASSPKWGVMETQYF,TGTGCCAGCAGCCCGAAGTGGGGGGTCATGGAGACCCAGTACTTC
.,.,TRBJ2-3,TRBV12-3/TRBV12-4,CASSPPYRLSDTQYF,TGTGCCAGCAGTCCCCCTTATAGGCTCAGTGATACGCAGTATTTT
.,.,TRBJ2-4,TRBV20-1,CSALAGTKNIQYF,TGCAGTGCTCTCGCCGGGACGAAGAACATTCAGTACTTC
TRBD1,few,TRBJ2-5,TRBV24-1,CATSDFDRGREAQYF,TGTGCCACCAGTGATTTCGACAGGGGGCGTGAGGCCCAGTACTTC
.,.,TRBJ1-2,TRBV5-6,CASSFGRFGGDYGYTF,TGTGCCAGCAGTTTTGGTCGGTTCGGCGGAGATTATGGCTACACCTTC
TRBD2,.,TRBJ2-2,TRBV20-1,CSASKDPGLAGAGELFF,TGCAGTGCTAGCAAAGACCCGGGACTAGCGGGAGCCGGGGAGCTGTTTTTT
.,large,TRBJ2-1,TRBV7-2,CASSQGSGYNEQFF,TGTGCCAGCAGCCAGGGGTCCGGCTACAATGAGCAGTTCTTC
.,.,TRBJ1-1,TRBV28,CASSFPPWGHEAFF,TGTGCCAGCAGTTTCCCCCCGTGGGGGCATGAAGCTTTCTTT
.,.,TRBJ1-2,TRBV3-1,CASSEGGAYGYTF,TGTGCCAGCAGCGAGGGGGGGGCTTATGGCTACACCTTC
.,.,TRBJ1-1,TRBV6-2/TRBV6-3,CASSTTLNTEAFF,TGTGCCAGCAGTACCACACTGAACACTGAAGCTTTCTTT
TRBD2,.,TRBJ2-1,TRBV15,CATSRELAGVSNEQFF,TGTGCCACCAGCAGAGAACTAGCGGGAGTATCCAATGAGCAGTTCTTC
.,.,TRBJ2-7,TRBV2,CASSEGRPGEQYF,TGTGCCAGCAGTGAAGGGCGCCCGGGTGAGCAGTACTTC
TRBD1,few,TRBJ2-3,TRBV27,CASSFTRTGKFTDTQYF,TGTGCCAGCAGTTTTACCCGGACAGGGAAATTCACAGATACGCAGTATTTT
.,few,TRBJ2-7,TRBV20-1,CSARGAGGTEQYF,TGCAGTGCTAGAGGGGCAGGTGGGACCGAGCAGTACTTC
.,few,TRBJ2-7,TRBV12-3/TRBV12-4,CASSRCVSATWEQYF,TGTGCCAGCAGCCGCTGCGTTAGCGCGACCTGGGAGCAGTACTTC
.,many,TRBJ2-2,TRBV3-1,CASSPYSGVSGELFF,TGTGCCAGCAGCCCCTACTCCGGAGTTTCCGGGGAGCTGTTTTTT
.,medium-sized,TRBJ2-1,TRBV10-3,CAISEPRNEQFF,TGTGCCATCAGTGAGCCTAGAAATGAGCAGTTCTTC
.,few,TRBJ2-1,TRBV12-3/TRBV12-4,CASSHEGGSYNEQFF,TGTGCCAGCAGTCATGAGGGGGGCTCCTACAATGAGCAGTTCTTC
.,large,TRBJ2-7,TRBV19,CASSYDVDYEQYF,TGTGCCAGTAGTTACGACGTTGACTACGAGCAGTACTTC
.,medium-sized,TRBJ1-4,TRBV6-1,CASSEPVLWTNEKLFF,TGTGCCAGCAGTGAACCGGTGCTCTGGACTAATGAAAAACTGTTTTTT
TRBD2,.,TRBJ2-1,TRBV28,CASSLGLAGGRGWDNEQFF,TGTGCCAGCAGTTTAGGACTAGCGGGAGGGAGAGGTTGGGACAATGAGCAGTTCTTC
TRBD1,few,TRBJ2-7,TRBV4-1,CASSQGVTGADEQYF,TGCGCCAGCAGCCAAGGGGTTACAGGGGCGGACGAGCAGTACTTC
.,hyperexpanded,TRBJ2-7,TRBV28,CASSTVDYEQYF,TGTGCCAGCAGTACTGTCGACTACGAGCAGTACTTC
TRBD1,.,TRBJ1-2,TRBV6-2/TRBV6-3,CASSFWTGLYGYTF,TGTGCCAGCAGTTTTTGGACAGGGCTCTATGGCTACACCTTC
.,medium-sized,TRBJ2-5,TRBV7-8,CASSLVVRSRETQYF,TGTGCCAGCAGCTTAGTCGTCCGTTCGAGGGAGACCCAGTACTTC
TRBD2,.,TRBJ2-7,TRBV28,CASSRESAGVDEQYF,TGTGCCAGCAGCCGGGAATCAGCGGGAGTAGACGAGCAGTACTTC
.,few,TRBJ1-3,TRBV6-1,CASSAIGTSGNTIYF,TGTGCCAGCAGCGCTATCGGGACCTCTGGAAACACCATATATTTT
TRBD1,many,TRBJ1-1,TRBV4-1,CASSPGGAEAFF,TGCGCCAGCAGCCCAGGGGGAGCTGAAGCTTTCTTT
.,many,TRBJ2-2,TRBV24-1,CATSDSSVAGYIPNTGELFF,TGTGCCACCAGTGATTCATCAGTCGCAGGGTATATACCCAACACCGGGGAGCTGTTTTTT
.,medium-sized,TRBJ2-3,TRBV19,CASSIILTDTQYF,TGTGCCAGTAGTATCATACTCACAGATACGCAGTATTTT
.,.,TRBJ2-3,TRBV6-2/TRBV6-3,CASSTALGTQYF,TGTGCCAGCAGTACGGCCTTGGGTACGCAGTATTTT
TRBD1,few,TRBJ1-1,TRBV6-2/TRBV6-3,CASSYSGGNTEAFF,TGTGCCAGCAGTTATTCAGGGGGCAACACTGAAGCTTTCTTT
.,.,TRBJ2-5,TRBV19,CASITGWGSQETQYF,TGTGCCAGTATAACAGGGTGGGGGAGTCAAGAGACCCAGTACTTC
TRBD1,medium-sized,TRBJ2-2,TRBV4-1,CASSQDPQGAGELFF,TGCGCCAGCAGCCAAGATCCCCAGGGGGCTGGGGAGCTGTTTTTT
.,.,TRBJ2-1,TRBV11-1,CASSLVQGRYNEQFF,TGTGCCAGCAGCTTGGTCCAGGGTCGCTACAATGAGCAGTTCTTC
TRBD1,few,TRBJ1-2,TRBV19,CASTQPGGHKYGYTF,TGTGCCAGTACCCAGCCAGGGGGGCACAAATATGGCTACACCTTC
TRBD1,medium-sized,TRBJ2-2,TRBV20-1,CSADRQGANTGELFF,TGCAGTGCGGACCGACAGGGGGCGAACACCGGGGAGCTGTTTTTT
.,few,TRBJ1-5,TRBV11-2,CASSRAGSNQPQHF,TGTGCCAGCAGCCGGGCAGGGAGCAATCAGCCCCAGCATTTT
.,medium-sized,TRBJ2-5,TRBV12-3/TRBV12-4,CASSQPRAPETQYF,TGTGCCAGCAGCCAACCCAGGGCCCCAGAGACCCAGTACTTC
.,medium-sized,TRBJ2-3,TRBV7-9,CASSLLQDTQYF,TGTGCCAGCAGCTTGTTACAAGATACGCAGTATTTT